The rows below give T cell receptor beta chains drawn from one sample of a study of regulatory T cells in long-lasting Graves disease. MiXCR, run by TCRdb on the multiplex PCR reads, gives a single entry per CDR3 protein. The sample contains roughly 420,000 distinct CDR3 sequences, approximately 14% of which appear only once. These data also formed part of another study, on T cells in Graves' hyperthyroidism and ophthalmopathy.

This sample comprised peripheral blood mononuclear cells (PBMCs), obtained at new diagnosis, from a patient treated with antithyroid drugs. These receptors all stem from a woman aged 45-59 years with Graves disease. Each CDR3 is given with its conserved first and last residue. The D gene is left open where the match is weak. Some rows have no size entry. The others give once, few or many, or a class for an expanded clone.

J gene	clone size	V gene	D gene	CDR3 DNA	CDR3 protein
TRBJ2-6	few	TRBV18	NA	TGTGCCAGCTCACTCGACAGCTACTCTGGGGCCAACGTCCTGACTTTC	CASSLDSYSGANVLTF
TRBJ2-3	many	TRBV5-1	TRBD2	TGTGCCAGCAGCTTAGCAGCTAGCGGGAGCACAGATACGCAGTATTTT	CASSLAASGSTDTQYF
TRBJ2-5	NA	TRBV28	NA	TGTGCCAGCAGTTTAAATCCAGGCCAAGAGACCCAGTACTTC	CASSLNPGQETQYF
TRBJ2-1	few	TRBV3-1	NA	TGTGCCAGCAGCCAAGAGCAGTCTGATTACAATGAGCAGTTCTTC	CASSQEQSDYNEQFF
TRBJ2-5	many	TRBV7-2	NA	TGTGCCAGCAGCGAATCGGGACGTCTTCAAGAGACCCAGTACTTC	CASSESGRLQETQYF
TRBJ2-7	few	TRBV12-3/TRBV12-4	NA	TGTGCCAGCGGCAACCTCCACATGCCGCTTGACCACGAGCAGTACTTC	CASGNLHMPLDHEQYF
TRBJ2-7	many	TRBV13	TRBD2	TGTGCCAGCAGCCCCAGCGGCGGGAGGGTAGGCGAGCAGTACTTC	CASSPSGGRVGEQYF
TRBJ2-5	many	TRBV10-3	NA	TGTGCCATCAGTGCCCGACAGTTCTCAGAGACCCAGTACTTC	CAISARQFSETQYF
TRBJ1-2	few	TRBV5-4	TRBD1	TGTGCCAGCAGCAGGACAGGGGGATATGGCTACACCTTC	CASSRTGGYGYTF
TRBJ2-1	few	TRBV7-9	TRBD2	TGTGCCAGCAGCTTTATCGCGGGAGGGCCGTACAATGAGCAGTTCTTC	CASSFIAGGPYNEQFF
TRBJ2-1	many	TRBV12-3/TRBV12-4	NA	TGTGCCAGCAGTTTAGGTGTCTCACGCTACAATGAGCAGTTCTTC	CASSLGVSRYNEQFF
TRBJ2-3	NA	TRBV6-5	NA	TGTGCCAGCAGTTACTCGATCTCTACCGGACTCACAGATACGCAGTATTTT	CASSYSISTGLTDTQYF
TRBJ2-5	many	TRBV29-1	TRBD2	TGCAGCGTGTTAGCGGGAGGGGGAGAGACCCAGTACTTC	CSVLAGGGETQYF
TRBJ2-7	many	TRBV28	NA	TGTGCCAGCAGTTTACATCCAGGGTCCGAGCAGTACTTC	CASSLHPGSEQYF
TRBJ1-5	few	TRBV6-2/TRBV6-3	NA	TGTGCCAGCAGTACGTGGGACCTCTCGAGGGATCAGCCCCAGCATTTT	CASSTWDLSRDQPQHF
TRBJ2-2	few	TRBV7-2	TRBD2	TGTGCCAGCAGCTTCCTTAGCGGGAGGGCCGCCGGGGAGCTGTTTTTT	CASSFLSGRAAGELFF
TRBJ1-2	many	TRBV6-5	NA	TGTGCCAGCAGTTACTCGGCACAGGGCATCTATGGCTACACCTTC	CASSYSAQGIYGYTF
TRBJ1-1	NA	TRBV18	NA	TGTGCCAGCTCACCGGCTCCTGGGGTTAACACTGAAGCTTTCTTT	CASSPAPGVNTEAFF
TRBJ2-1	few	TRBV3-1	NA	TGTGCCAGCAGCCAAGATAAGGGGGAGATTTCCAATGAGCAGTTCTTC	CASSQDKGEISNEQFF
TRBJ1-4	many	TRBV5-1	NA	TGCGCCAGCAGCCCGCAGCGAGGTGAGGAAGAAAAACTGTTTTTT	CASSPQRGEEEKLFF
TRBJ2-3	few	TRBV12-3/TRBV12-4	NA	TGTGCCAGCACGCGAAGCGGAGGCACAGATACGCAGTATTTT	CASTRSGGTDTQYF
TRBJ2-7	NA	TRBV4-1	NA	TGCGCCAGCAGCCAAGATAGGGGACTTGGTCAGTACTTC	CASSQDRGLGQYF
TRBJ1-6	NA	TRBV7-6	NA	TGTGCCAGCAGCTTAGCTTCCGGGACCCTTTCACCCCTCCACTTT	CASSLASGTLSPLHF
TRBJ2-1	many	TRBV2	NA	TGTGCCAGCAGTGACTACAATGAGCAGTTCTTC	CASSDYNEQFF
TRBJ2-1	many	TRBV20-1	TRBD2	TGCAGTGCTAGCCCCGGGACTAGCGGGAGCTGGGGCAATGAGCAGTTCTTC	CSASPGTSGSWGNEQFF
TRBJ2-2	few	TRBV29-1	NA	TGCAGCGTTGATAGGGGTACCGGGGAGCTGTTTTTT	CSVDRGTGELFF
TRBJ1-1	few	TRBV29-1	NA	TGCAGCGTTATACTAACAGGGAGGAACACTGAAGCTTTCTTT	CSVILTGRNTEAFF
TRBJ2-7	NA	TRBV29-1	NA	TGCAGCGTTGAAGTCGAGCGCGCCGCTCGGTACTTC	CSVEVERAARYF
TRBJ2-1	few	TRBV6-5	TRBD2	TGTGCCAGCAGTTACCCGGGACTAGCGCGGGAGAGCGTTAAGCTGAATGAGCAGTTCTTC	CASSYPGLARESVKLNEQFF
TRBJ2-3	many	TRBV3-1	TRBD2	TGTGCCAGCAGCCACTCTAGCGGGGGTAGCACAGATACGCAGTATTTT	CASSHSSGGSTDTQYF
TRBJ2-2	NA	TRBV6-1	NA	TGTGCCATCAGATCAGACACCGGGGAGCTGTTTTTT	CAIRSDTGELFF
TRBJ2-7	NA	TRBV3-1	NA	TGTGCCAGCAGCCAATTATCTTCGGCCCCCTACGAGCAGTACTTC	CASSQLSSAPYEQYF
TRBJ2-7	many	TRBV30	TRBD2	TGTGCTGCAGGGGGACTAGCTTACGAGCAGTACTTC	CAAGGLAYEQYF
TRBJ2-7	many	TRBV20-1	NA	TGCAGTGCTACGCCGATCTTCGACCACTACGAGCAGTACTTC	CSATPIFDHYEQYF
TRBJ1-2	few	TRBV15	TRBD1	TGTGCCACCAGGAGGGACAGGGGGCTGAACTATGGCTACACCTTC	CATRRDRGLNYGYTF
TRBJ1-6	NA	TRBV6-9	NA	TGTGCCAGCAGTTCCCCTTCACAGGGATTTTATTCACCCCTCCACTTT	CASSSPSQGFYSPLHF
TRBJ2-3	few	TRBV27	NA	TGTGCCAGCAGTTTACTTTCGGGACTCCGAGGGAGAGATACGCAGTATTTT	CASSLLSGLRGRDTQYF
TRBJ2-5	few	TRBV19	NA	TGTGCCAGTAGTGACTCGTCTCAAGAGACCCAGTACTTC	CASSDSSQETQYF
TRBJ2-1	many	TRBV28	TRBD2	TGTGCCAGCAGTTCATGGACTAGCGGGAGAAATGAGCAGTTCTTC	CASSSWTSGRNEQFF
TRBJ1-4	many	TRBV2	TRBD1	TGTGCCACCGCGGGACAGGGAGCGGGAGAAAAACTGTTTTTT	CATAGQGAGEKLFF
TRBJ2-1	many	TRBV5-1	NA	TGCGCCAGCAGCGATCTACAGGGAGCTACCAATGAGCAGTTCTTC	CASSDLQGATNEQFF
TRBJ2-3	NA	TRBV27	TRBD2	TGTGCCAGCAGTCAAGATAGCGGGAGGGCCCTCACAGATACGCAGTATTTT	CASSQDSGRALTDTQYF